Following are 4 T cell receptor beta chains from one sample sequenced in a study of cytomegalovirus exposure and HLA in healthy donors. Both 60 Vbeta primers and 13 Jbeta primers went into the PCR. The method was immunoSEQ multiplex PCR; TCRdb's version includes in-frame clones alone and lacks a portion of them. The data show over 150,000 clones, with about four fifths seen just once and roughly an eighth held by the top ten. Source material: PBMCs. The source of these receptors is a woman aged 50 to 60 in good health and CMV-seronegative.

The V and J genes are TRBV9 and TRBJ1-6, with TRBD1 matching over 9 bases. Germline V gene lookup returns CDR1 SGDLS and CDR2 YYNGEE. There are 16 residues in the CDR3. J lost 6 bases, V lost 1 base, and 5 bases had no gene match. CDR3 in amino acids: CASSVQETGGNSPLHF. CDR3 sequence (DNA): TGTGCCAGCAGCGTACAGGAGACAGGGGGTAATTCACCCCTCCACTTT.

The chain combines TRBV6-6 with TRBJ2-2; 12 positions match TRBD1. Germline trimming cut 3 bases from V and 6 bases from J; bases unmatched to any gene: 5. The CDR3 is made up of 16 amino acids. From germline, CDR1 is MNHNY and CDR2 SVGAGI (reference sequence). The CDR3 bases are TGTGCCAGCAGTTATATTCGGGACAGGGGGCCCGGGGAGCTGTTTTTT. Its translation: CASSYIRDRGPGELFF.

The chain combines TRBV7-2 with TRBJ2-5; maybe TRBD1 (6 bases). V was cut by 6 bases and J by 0 bases, with 11 bases left in between. CDR3 length: 14 residues. Germline assignment: CDR1 SGHTA and CDR2 FQGNSA. CDR3 protein: CASRPDRNQETQYF. For the CDR3, the DNA is TGTGCCAGCAGGCCGGACAGAAACCAAGAGACCCAGTACTTC.

The V and J genes are TRBV4-1 and TRBJ1-3, with 8 bases fitting TRBD1. J lost 0 bases, V lost 4 bases, and 8 bases had no gene match. CDR1 and CDR2 from the germline V gene are MGHRA and YSYEKL. This CDR3 spans 17 amino acids. For the CDR3, the DNA is TGCGCCAGCAGCCGAGGGGACAGGTCACCCTCTGGAAACACCATATATTTT. This sequence encodes CASSRGDRSPSGNTIYF.